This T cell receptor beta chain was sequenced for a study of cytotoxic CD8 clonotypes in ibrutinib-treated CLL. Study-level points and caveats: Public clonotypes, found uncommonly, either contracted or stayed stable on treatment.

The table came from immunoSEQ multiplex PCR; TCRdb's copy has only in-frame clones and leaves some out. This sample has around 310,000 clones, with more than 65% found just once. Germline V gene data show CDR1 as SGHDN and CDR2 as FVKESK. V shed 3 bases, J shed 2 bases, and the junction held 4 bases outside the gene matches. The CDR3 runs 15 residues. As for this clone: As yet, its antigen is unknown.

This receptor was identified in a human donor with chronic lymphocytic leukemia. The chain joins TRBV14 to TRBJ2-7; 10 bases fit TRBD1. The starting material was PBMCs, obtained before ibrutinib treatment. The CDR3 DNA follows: TGTGCCAGCAGCCACGGGACAGGGGCTCCCTACGAGCAGTACTTC. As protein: CASSHGTGAPYEQYF.